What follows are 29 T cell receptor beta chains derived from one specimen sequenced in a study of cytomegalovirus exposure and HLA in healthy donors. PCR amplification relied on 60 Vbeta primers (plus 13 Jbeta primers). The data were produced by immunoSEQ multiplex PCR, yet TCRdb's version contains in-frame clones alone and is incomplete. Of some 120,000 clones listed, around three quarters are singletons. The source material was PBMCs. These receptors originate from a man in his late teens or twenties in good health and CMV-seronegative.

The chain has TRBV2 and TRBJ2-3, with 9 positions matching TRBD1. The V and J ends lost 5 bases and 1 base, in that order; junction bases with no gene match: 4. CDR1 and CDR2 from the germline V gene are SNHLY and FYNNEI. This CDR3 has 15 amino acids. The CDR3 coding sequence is TGTGCCAGCAGTTCCCGGGACAGGGGCACAGATACGCAGTATTTT. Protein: CASSSRDRGTDTQYF.

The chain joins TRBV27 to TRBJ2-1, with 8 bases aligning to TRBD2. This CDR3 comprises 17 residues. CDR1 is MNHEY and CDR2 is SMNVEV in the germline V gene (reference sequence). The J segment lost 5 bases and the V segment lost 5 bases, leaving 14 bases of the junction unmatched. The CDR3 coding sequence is TGTGCCAGCAGTCGCCCTCTGCAACGGGGGGGCCACAATGAGCAGTTCTTC. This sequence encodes CASSRPLQRGGHNEQFF.

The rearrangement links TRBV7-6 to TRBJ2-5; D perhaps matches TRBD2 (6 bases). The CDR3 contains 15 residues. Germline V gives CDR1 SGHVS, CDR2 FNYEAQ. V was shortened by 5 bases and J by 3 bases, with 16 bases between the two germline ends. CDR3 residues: CASSPTFAGKETQYF. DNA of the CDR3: TGTGCCAGCAGCCCCACGTTCGCGGGAAAAGAGACCCAGTACTTC.

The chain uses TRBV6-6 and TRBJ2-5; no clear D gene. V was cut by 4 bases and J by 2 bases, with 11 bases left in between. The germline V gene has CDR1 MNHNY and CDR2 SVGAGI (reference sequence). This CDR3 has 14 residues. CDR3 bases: TGTGCCAGCAGTTCTTTGACACTGCAAGAGACCCAGTACTTC. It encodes CASSSLTLQETQYF.

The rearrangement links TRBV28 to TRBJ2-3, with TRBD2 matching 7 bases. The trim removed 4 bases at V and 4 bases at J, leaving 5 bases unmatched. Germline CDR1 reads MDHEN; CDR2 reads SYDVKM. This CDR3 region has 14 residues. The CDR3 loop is CASSYTAGADTQYF. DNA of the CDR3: TGTGCCAGCAGTTACACGGCGGGGGCAGATACGCAGTATTTT.

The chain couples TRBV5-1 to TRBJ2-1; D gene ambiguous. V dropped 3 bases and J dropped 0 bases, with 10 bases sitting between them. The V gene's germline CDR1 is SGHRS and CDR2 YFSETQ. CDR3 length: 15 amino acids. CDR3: CASSYSYSSYNEQFF. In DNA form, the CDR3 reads TGCGCCAGCAGCTATAGCTATTCCTCCTACAATGAGCAGTTCTTC.

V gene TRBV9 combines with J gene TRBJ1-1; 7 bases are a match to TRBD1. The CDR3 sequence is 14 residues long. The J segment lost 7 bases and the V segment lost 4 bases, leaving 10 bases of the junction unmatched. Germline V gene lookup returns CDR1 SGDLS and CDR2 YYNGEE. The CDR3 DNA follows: TGTGCCAGCAGCCCCCAGACAGGGTTGGTTGAAGCTTTCTTT. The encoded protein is CASSPQTGLVEAFF.

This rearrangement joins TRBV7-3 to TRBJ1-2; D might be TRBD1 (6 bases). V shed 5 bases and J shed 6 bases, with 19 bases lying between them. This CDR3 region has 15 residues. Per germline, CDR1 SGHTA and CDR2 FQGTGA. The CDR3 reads CASSPENRVKHGYTF. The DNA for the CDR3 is TGTGCCAGCAGCCCCGAGAACAGGGTAAAGCATGGCTACACCTTC.

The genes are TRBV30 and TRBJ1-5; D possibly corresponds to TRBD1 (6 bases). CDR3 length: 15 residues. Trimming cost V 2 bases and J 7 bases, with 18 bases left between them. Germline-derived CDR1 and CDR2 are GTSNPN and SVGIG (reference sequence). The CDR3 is CAWSTYRVVGQPQHF. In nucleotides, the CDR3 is TGTGCCTGGAGTACCTACAGGGTAGTGGGGCAGCCCCAGCATTTT.

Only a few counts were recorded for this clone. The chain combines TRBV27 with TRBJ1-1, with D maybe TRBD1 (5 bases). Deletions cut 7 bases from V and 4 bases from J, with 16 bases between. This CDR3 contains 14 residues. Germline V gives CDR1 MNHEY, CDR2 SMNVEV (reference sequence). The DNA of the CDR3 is TGTGCCAGCAAACCGGGCGGGGGGAGCACTGAAGCTTTCTTT. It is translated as CASKPGGGSTEAFF.

The CDR3 region is CASSVGHSGSYNEQFF. For the CDR3, the DNA is TGTGCCAGCAGCGTAGGTCACAGCGGGAGCTACAATGAGCAGTTCTTC. The rearrangement uses TRBV9 and TRBJ2-1; 8 bases align to TRBD2. Looked up from germline, CDR1 is SGDLS and CDR2 is YYNGEE. The CDR3 covers 16 residues. The J segment lost 3 bases and the V segment lost 0 bases, leaving 5 bases of the junction unmatched.

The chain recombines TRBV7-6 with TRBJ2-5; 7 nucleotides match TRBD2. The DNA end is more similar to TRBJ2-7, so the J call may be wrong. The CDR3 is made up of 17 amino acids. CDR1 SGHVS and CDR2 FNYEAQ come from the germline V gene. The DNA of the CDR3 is TGTGCCAGCAGCTCCTACCGGAGTGGCGGGAGCTCCTACGAGCAGTACTTC. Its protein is CASSSYRSGGSSYEQYF.

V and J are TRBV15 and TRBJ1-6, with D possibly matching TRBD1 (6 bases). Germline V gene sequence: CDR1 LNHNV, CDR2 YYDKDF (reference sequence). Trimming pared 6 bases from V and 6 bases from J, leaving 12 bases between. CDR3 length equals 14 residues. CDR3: CATSLGGANSPLHF. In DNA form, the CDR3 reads TGTGCCACCAGTTTGGGGGGGGCTAATTCACCCCTCCACTTT.

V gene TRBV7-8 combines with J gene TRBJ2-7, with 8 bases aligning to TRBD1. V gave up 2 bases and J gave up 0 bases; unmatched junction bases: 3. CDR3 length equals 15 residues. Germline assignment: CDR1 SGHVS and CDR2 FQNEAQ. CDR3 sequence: CASSLSGTGSYEQYV. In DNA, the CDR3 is TGTGCCAGCAGCTTATCTGGGACAGGCTCCTACGAGCAGTACGTC.

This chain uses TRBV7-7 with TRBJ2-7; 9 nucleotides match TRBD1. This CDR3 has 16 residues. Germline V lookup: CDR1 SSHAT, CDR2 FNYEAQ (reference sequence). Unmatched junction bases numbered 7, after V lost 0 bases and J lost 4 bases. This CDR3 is CASSLAGTGISYEQYV. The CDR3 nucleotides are TGTGCCAGCAGCTTAGCTGGGACAGGGATATCTTACGAGCAGTACGTC.

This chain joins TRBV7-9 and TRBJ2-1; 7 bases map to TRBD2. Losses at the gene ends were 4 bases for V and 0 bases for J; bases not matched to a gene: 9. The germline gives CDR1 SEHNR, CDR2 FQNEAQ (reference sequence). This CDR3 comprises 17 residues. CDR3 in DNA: TGTGCCAGCAGCTCCTCTCTAGCGGCCCGCTCCTACAATGAGCAGTTCTTC. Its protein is CASSSSLAARSYNEQFF.

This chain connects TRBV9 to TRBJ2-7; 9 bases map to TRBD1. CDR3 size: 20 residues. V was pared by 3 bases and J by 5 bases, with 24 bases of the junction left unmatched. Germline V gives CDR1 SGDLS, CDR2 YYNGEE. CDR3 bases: TGTGCCAGCAGCGAGGGTCCCGTGGGACAGGGACCATTCGGGGCCCACGAGCAGTACTTC. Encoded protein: CASSEGPVGQGPFGAHEQYF. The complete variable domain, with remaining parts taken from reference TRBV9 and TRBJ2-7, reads DSGVTQTPKHLITATGQRVTLRCSPRSGDLSVYWYQQSLDQGLQFLIQYYNGEERAKGNILERFSAQQFPDLHSELNLSSLELGDSALYFCASSEGPVGQGPFGAHEQYFGPGTRLTVT.

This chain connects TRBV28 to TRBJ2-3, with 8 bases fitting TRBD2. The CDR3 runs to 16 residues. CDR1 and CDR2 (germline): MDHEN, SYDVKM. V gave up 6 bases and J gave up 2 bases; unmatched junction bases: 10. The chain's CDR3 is CASSISLAAATDTQYF. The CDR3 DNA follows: TGTGCCAGCAGCATCTCACTAGCGGCGGCCACAGATACGCAGTATTTT.

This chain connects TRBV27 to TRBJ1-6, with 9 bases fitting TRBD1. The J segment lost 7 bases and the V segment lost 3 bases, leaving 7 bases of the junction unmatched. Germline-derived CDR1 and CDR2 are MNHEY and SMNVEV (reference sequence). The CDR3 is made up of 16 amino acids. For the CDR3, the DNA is TGTGCCAGCAGTTTCGGTAACAGGGGGCGGAATTCACCCCTCCACTTT. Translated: CASSFGNRGRNSPLHF.

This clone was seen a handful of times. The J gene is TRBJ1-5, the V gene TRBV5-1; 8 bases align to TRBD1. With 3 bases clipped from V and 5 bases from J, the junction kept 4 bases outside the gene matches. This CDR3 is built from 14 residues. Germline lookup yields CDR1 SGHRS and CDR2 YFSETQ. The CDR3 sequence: CASSWTGFDQPQHF. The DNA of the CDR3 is TGCGCCAGCAGCTGGACAGGGTTCGATCAGCCCCAGCATTTT.

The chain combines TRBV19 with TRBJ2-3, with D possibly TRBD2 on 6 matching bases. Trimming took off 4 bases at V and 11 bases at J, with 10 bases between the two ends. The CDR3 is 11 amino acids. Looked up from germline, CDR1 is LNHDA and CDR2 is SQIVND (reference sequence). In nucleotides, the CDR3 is TGTGCCAGTAGTAGGCTCGGGGGGCAGTATTTT. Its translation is CASSRLGGQYF.

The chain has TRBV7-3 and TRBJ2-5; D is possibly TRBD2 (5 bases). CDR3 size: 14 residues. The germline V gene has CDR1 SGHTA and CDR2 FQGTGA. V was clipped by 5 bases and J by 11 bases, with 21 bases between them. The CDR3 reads CASSRAGSGAVQYF. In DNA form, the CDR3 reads TGTGCCAGCAGCCGAGCTGGCAGCGGAGCGGTTCAGTACTTC.

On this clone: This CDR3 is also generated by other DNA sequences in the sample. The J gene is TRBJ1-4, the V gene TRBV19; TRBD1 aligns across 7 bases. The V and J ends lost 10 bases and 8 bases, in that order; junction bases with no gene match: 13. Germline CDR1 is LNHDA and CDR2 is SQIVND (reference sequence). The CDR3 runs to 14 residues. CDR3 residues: CATLTGDVEEKLFF. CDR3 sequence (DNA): TGTGCCACTCTCACAGGGGACGTTGAGGAAAAACTGTTTTTT.

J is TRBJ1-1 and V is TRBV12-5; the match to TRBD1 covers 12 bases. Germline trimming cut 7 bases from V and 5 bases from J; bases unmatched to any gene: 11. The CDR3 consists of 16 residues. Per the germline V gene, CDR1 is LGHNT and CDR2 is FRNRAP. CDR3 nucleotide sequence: TGTGCTAGTGCTCCGGGACAGGGGGCGGTGGATACTGAAGCTTTCTTT. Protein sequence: CASAPGQGAVDTEAFF.

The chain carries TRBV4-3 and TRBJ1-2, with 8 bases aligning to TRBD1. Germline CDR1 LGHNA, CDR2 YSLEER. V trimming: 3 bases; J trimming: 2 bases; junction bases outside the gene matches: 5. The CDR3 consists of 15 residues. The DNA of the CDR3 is TGCGCCAGCAGCCATCCCCGGACAGGGAACTATGGCTACACCTTC. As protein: CASSHPRTGNYGYTF.

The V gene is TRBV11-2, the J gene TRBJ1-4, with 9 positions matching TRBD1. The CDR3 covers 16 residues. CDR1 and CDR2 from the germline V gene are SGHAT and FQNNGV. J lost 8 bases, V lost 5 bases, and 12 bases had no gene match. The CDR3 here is CASSPPLGQGNEKLFF. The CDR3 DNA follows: TGTGCCAGCAGCCCACCTTTGGGACAGGGAAACGAAAAACTGTTTTTT.

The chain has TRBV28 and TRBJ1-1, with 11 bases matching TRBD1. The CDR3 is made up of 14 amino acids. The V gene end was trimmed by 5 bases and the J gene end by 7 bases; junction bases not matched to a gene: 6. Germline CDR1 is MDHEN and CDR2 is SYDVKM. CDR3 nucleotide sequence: TGTGCCAGCAGTACACCGGGACAGGGGGTTGAAGCTTTCTTT. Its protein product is CASSTPGQGVEAFF.

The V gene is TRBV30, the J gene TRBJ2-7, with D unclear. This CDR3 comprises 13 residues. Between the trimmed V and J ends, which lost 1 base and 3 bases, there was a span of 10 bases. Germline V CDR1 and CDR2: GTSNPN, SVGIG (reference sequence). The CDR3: CAWSDDGYYEQYV. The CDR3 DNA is TGTGCCTGGAGTGACGACGGGTACTACGAGCAGTACGTC.

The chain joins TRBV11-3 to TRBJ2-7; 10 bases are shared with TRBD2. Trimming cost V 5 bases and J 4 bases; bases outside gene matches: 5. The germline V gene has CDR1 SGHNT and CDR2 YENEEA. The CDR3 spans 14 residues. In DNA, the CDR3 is TGTGCCAGCAGCCGAACTAGCGGGATTTACGAGCAGTACTTC. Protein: CASSRTSGIYEQYF. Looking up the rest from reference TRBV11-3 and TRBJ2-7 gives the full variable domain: EAGVVQSPRYKIIEKKQPVAFWCNPISGHNTLYWYLQNLGQGPELLIRYENEEAVDDSQLPKDRFSAERLKGVDSTLKIQPAELGDSAVYLCASSRTSGIYEQYFGPGTRLTVT.